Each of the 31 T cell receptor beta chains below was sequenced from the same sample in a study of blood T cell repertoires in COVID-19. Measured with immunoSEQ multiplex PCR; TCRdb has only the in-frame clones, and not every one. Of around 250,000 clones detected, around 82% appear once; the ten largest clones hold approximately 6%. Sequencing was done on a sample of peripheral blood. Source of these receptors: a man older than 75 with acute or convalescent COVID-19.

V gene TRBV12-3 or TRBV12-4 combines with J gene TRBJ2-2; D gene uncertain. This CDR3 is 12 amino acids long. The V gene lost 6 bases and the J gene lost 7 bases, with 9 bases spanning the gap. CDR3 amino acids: CASRNLLGELFF. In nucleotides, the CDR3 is TGTGCCAGCAGGAACTTACTCGGGGAGCTGTTTTTT.

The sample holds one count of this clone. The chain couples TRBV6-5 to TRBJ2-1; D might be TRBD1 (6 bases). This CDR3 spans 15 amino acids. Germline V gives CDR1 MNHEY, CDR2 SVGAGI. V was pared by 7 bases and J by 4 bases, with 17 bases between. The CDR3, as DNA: TGTGCCAGCAAGACCGGACAGCAAATGTACAATGAGCAGTTCTTC. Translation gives CASKTGQQMYNEQFF.

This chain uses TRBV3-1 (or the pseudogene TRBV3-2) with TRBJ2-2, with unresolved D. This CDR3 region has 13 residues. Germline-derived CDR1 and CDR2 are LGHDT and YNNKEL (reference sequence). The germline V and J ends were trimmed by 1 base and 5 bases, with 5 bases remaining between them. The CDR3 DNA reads TGTGCCAGCAGCCAAGTCCAGACCGGGGAGCTGTTTTTT. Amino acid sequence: CASSQVQTGELFF.

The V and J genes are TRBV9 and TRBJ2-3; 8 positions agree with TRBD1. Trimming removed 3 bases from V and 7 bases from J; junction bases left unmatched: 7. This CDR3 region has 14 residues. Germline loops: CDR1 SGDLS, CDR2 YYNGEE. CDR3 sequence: CASSGTGSENTQYF. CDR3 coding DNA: TGTGCCAGCAGCGGGACAGGGTCGGAGAATACGCAGTATTTT.

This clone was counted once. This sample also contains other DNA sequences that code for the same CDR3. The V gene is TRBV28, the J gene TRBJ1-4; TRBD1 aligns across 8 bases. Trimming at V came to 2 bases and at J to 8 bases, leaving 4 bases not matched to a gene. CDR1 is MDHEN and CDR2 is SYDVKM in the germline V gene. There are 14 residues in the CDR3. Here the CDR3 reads CASSLQGAGEKLFF. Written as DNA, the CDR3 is TGTGCCAGCAGTTTACAGGGGGCAGGGGAAAAACTGTTTTTT.

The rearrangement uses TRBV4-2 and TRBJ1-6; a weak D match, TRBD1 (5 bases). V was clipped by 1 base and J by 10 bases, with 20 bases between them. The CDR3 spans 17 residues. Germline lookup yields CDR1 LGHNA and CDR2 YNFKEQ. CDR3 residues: CASSQVRQGNYRSPLHF. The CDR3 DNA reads TGTGCCAGCAGCCAAGTCAGGCAGGGCAACTATAGGTCACCCCTCCACTTT.

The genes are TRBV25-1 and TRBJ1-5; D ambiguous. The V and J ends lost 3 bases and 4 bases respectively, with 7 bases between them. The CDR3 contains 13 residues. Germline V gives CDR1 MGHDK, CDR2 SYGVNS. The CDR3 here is CASSDRLNQPQHF. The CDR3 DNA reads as TGTGCCAGCAGTGACAGGTTGAATCAGCCCCAGCATTTT. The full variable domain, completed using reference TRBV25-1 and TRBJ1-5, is EADIYQTPRYLVIGTGKKITLECSQTMGHDKMYWYQQDPGMELHLIHYSYGVNSTEKGDLSSESTVSRIRTEHFPLTLESARPSHTSQYLCASSDRLNQPQHFGDGTRLSIL.

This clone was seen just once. The CDR3 coding sequence is TGTGCCAGTAGTATAGATGAAGGGGGTAGTTCACCCCTCCACTTT. Translating gives CASSIDEGGSSPLHF. The chain carries TRBV19 and TRBJ1-6; D may be TRBD1 (6 bases). With 0 bases removed from V and 9 bases from J, the gap between germline ends came to 12 bases. The CDR3 consists of 15 residues. Looked up from germline, CDR1 is LNHDA and CDR2 is SQIVND (reference sequence).

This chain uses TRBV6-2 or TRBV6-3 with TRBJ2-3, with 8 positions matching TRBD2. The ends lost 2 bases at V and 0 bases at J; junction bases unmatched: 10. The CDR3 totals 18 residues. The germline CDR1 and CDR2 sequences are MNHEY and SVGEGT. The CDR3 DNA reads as TGTGCCAGCAGTTACCCAACCCTCACTAGCGGCAGCACAGATACGCAGTATTTT. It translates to CASSYPTLTSGSTDTQYF.

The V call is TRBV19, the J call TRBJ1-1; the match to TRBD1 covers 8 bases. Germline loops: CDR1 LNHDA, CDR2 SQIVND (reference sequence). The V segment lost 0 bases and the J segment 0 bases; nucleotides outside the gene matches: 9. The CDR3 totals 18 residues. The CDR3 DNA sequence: TGTGCCAGTAGTATAGATTCGCCCCGACAGGGGATGAACACTGAAGCTTTCTTT. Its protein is CASSIDSPRQGMNTEAFF.

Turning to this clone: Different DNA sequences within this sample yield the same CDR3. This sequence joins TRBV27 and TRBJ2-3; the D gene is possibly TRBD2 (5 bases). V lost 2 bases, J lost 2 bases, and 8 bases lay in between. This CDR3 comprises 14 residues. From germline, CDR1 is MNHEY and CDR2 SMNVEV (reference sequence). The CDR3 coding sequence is TGTGCCAGCAGTTTACGGGGTTTCACAGATACGCAGTATTTT. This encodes CASSLRGFTDTQYF.

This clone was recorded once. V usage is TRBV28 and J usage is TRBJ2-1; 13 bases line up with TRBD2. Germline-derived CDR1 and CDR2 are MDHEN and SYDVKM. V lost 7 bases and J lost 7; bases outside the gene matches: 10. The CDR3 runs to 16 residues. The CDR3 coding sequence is TGTGCCAGCACCCAAACCGGGACTAGCGGGATTAATGAGCAGTTCTTC. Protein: CASTQTGTSGINEQFF.

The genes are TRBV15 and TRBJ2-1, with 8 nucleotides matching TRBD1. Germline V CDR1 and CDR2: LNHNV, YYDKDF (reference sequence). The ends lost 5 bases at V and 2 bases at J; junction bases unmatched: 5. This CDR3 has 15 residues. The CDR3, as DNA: TGTGCCACCAGCGGTGACAGGGGAACCTACAATGAGCAGTTCTTC. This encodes CATSGDRGTYNEQFF.

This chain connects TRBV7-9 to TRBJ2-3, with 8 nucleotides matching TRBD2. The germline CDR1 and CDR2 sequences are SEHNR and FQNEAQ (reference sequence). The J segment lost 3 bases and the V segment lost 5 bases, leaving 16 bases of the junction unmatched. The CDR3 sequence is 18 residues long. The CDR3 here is CASSPFGAGGSGTDTQYF. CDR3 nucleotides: TGTGCCAGCAGCCCCTTCGGCGCGGGAGGATCGGGGACAGATACGCAGTATTTT.

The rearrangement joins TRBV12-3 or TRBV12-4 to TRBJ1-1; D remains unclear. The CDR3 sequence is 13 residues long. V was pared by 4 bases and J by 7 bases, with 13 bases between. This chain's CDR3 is CASSSRREHEAFF. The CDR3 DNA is TGTGCCAGCAGTTCCCGCCGGGAGCATGAAGCTTTCTTT.

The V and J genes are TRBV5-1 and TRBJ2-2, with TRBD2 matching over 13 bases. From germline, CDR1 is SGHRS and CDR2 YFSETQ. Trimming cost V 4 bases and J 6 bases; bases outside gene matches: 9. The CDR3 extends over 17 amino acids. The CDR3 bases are TGCGCCAGCAGCAACGGACTAGCGGGAGTTGGGGCCGGGGAGCTGTTTTTT. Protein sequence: CASSNGLAGVGAGELFF. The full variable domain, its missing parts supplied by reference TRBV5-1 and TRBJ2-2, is KAGVTQTPRYLIKTRGQQVTLSCSPISGHRSVSWYQQTPGQGLQFLFEYFSETQRNKGNFPGRFSGRQFSNSRSEMNVSTLELGDSALYLCASSNGLAGVGAGELFFGEGSRLTVL.

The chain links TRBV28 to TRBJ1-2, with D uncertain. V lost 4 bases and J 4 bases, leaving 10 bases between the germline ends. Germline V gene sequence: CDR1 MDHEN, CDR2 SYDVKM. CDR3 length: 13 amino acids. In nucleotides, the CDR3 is TGTGCCAGCAGTTCGCCCGGGTCCTATGGCTACACCTTC. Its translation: CASSSPGSYGYTF.

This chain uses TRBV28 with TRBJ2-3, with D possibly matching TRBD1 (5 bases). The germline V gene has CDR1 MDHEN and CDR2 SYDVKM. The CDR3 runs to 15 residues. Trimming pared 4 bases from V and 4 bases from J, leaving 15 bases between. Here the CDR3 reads CASSSVGVGADTQYF. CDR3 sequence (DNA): TGTGCCAGCAGTTCCGTAGGGGTTGGTGCAGATACGCAGTATTTT.

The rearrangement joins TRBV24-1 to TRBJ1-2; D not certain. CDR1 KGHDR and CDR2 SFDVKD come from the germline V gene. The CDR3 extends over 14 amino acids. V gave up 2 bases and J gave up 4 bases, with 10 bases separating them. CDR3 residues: CATSDSSRFYGYTF. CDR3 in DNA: TGTGCCACCAGTGATTCAAGCAGGTTCTATGGCTACACCTTC.

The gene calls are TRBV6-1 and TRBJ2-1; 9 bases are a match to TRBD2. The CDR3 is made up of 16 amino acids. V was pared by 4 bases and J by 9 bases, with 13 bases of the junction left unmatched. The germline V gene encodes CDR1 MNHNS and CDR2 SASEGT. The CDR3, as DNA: TGTGCCAGCAGTGCCTTTCCCGGGACTAGCCCCGGTGAGCAGTTCTTC. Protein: CASSAFPGTSPGEQFF.

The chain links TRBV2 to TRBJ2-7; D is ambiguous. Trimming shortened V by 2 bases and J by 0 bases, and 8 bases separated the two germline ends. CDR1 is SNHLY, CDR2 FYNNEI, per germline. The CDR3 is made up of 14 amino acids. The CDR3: CASSEQRYSYEQYF. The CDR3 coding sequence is TGTGCCAGCAGTGAACAACGCTACTCCTACGAGCAGTACTTC.

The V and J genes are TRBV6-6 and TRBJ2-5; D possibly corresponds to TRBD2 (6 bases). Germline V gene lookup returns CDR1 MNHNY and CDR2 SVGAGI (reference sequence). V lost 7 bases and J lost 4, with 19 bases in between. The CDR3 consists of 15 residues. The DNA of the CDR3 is TGTGCCAGCACCCTGGGAGGAGCCGCGGGAGAGACCCAGTACTTC. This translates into CASTLGGAAGETQYF.

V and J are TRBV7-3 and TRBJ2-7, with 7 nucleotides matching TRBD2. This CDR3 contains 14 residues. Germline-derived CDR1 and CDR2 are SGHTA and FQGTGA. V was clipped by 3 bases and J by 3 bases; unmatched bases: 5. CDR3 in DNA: TGTGCCAGCAGCTTGGGCGGACTAGACTACGAGCAGTACTTC. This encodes CASSLGGLDYEQYF.

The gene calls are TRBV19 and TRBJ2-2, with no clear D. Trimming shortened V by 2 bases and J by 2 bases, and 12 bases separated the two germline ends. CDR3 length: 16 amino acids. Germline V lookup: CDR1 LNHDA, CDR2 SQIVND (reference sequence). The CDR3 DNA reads TGTGCCAGTAGTATACGCACAGTTGACAACACCGGGGAGCTGTTTTTT. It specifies CASSIRTVDNTGELFF.

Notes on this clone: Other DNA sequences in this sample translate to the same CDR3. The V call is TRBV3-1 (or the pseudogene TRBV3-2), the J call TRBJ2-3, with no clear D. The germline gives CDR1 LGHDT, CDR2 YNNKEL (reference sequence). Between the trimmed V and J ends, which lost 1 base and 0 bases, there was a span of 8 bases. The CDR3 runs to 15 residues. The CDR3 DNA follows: TGTGCCAGCAGCCAAGTACTAACTAGCACAGATACGCAGTATTTT. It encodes CASSQVLTSTDTQYF.

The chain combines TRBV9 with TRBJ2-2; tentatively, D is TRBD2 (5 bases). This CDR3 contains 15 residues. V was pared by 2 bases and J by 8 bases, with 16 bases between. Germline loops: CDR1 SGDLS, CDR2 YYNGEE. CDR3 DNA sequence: TGTGCCAGCAGCGTGGAGGACTCTCAATGGGGGGAGCTGTTTTTT. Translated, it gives CASSVEDSQWGELFF.

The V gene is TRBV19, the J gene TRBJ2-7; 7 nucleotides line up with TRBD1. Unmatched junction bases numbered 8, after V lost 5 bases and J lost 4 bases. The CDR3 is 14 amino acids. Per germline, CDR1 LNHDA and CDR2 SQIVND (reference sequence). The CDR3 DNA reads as TGTGCCAGTAGTCCACGGACACAGGGGTACGAGCAGTACTTC. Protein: CASSPRTQGYEQYF.

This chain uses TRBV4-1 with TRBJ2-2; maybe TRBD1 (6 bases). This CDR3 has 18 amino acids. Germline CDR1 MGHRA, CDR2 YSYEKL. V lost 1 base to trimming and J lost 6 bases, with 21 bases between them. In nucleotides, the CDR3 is TGCGCCAGCAGCCAAGGGGTTTTTTTTGGGACAAGCCCCGGGGAGCTGTTTTTT. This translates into CASSQGVFFGTSPGELFF.

CDR3 protein: CASSSQGLGEETQYF. The CDR3 region has the DNA TGTGCCAGCAGTTCACAGGGCCTAGGGGAAGAGACCCAGTACTTC. V gene TRBV28 combines with J gene TRBJ2-5; D possibly corresponds to TRBD1 (6 bases). Trimming removed 4 bases from V and 3 bases from J, with 15 bases in between. The germline V gene encodes CDR1 MDHEN and CDR2 SYDVKM. The CDR3 is 15 amino acids.

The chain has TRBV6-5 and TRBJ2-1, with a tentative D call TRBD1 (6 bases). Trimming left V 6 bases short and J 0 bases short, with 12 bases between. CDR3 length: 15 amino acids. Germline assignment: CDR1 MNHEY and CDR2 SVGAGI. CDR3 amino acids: CASRGQGSSYNEQFF. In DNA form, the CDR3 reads TGTGCCAGCAGGGGTCAGGGGAGCTCCTACAATGAGCAGTTCTTC.

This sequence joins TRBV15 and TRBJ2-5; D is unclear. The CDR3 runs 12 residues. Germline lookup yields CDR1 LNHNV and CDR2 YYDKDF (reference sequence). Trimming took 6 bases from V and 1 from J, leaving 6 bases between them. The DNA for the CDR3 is TGTGCCACCAGTCGAGTCCAAGAGACCCAGTACTTC. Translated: CATSRVQETQYF.